What follows are 24 T cell receptor beta chains derived from one specimen sequenced in a study of blood T cell repertoires in COVID-19. Produced via immunoSEQ multiplex PCR; TCRdb's table is partial and in-frame only. The sample has more than 95,000 clones, 85% to 90% seen once. Source material: peripheral blood. The receptor source for this set is a human donor in a cohort sampled during active COVID-19.

The gene calls are TRBV7-9 and TRBJ1-1; D perhaps matches TRBD1 (5 bases). CDR1 SEHNR and CDR2 FQNEAQ come from the germline V gene (reference sequence). The CDR3 sequence is 15 residues long. V was shortened by 1 base and J by 3 bases, with 12 bases between the two germline ends. This chain's CDR3 is CASSLGGTDHTEAFF. CDR3 sequence (DNA): TGTGCCAGCAGCTTAGGGGGCACAGATCACACTGAAGCTTTCTTT. The whole variable domain, filled in from reference TRBV7-9 and TRBJ1-1, reads DTGVSQNPRHKITKRGQNVTFRCDPISEHNRLYWYRQTLGQGPEFLTYFQNEAQLEKSRLLSDRFSAERPKGSFSTLEIQRTEQGDSAMYLCASSLGGTDHTEAFFGQGTRLTVV.

CDR3 in DNA: TGTGCCAGCTCACCACAACGGACTGGCACAGATACGCAGTATTTT. It codes for CASSPQRTGTDTQYF. This chain uses TRBV18 with TRBJ2-3, with TRBD2 as a possible D gene (5 bases). V lost 1 base and J lost 1, with 9 bases in between. Germline V gene data show CDR1 as KGHSH and CDR2 as LQKENI. The CDR3 is made up of 15 amino acids.

V and J are TRBV19 and TRBJ2-2; the D is unclear. The CDR3 runs to 13 residues. Per germline, CDR1 LNHDA and CDR2 SQIVND (reference sequence). The germline V and J ends were trimmed by 0 bases and 5 bases, with 4 bases remaining between them. This chain's CDR3 is CASSIDRTGELFF. CDR3 DNA: TGTGCCAGTAGTATAGACAGGACCGGGGAGCTGTTTTTT.

This clone was seen a single time. The CDR3 is CASSSYYLRTGYTGELFF. For the CDR3, the DNA is TGTGCCAGCAGCTCATACTACCTCAGGACAGGGTACACCGGGGAGCTGTTTTTT. V usage is TRBV11-3 and J usage is TRBJ2-2; 8 bases agree with TRBD1. The CDR3 consists of 18 residues. The ends lost 4 bases at V and 3 bases at J; junction bases unmatched: 13. The germline CDR1 and CDR2 sequences are SGHNT and YENEEA.

This sequence joins TRBV2 and TRBJ2-2; no definite D call. This CDR3 has 15 amino acids. Trimming left V 8 bases short and J 2 bases short, with 15 bases between. Germline CDR1 SNHLY, CDR2 FYNNEI. As DNA, the CDR3 is TGTGCCAGCCGGCTACTGGGCTTTAACACCGGGGAGCTGTTTTTT. Translation gives CASRLLGFNTGELFF.

J is TRBJ2-2 and V is TRBV4-1; the D gene is possibly TRBD1 (5 bases). Trimming left V 1 base short and J 1 base short, with 7 bases between. This CDR3 has 15 residues. CDR1 and CDR2 from the germline V gene are MGHRA and YSYEKL. Here the CDR3 DNA reads TGCGCCAGCAGCCAAGCAGGGTTGAACACCGGGGAGCTGTTTTTT. Protein sequence: CASSQAGLNTGELFF.

The rearrangement uses TRBV5-1 and TRBJ2-5, with 11 bases aligning to TRBD2. Per the germline V gene, CDR1 is SGHRS and CDR2 is YFSETQ. V trimming: 3 bases; J trimming: 5 bases; junction bases outside the gene matches: 9. The CDR3 covers 16 residues. CDR3 loop: CASSSENSGRGETQYF. CDR3 DNA: TGCGCCAGCAGCTCCGAAAATAGCGGGAGGGGGGAGACCCAGTACTTC. Supplemented by reference TRBV5-1 and TRBJ2-5, the full variable domain reads KAGVTQTPRYLIKTRGQQVTLSCSPISGHRSVSWYQQTPGQGLQFLFEYFSETQRNKGNFPGRFSGRQFSNSRSEMNVSTLELGDSALYLCASSSENSGRGETQYFGPGTRLLVL.

The chain combines TRBV5-5 with TRBJ1-2; D uncertain. Germline V gene sequence: CDR1 SGHKS, CDR2 YYEKEE (reference sequence). Trimming took 3 bases from V and 4 from J, leaving 19 bases between them. CDR3 length: 16 residues. Here the CDR3 reads CASSSEPRPELYGYTF. In nucleotides, the CDR3 is TGTGCCAGCAGCTCGGAGCCCCGGCCGGAACTCTATGGCTACACCTTC. Together with reference TRBV5-5 and TRBJ1-2, the CDR3 gives the full variable domain: DAGVTQSPTHLIKTRGQQVTLRCSPISGHKSVSWYQQVLGQGPQFIFQYYEKEERGRGNFPDRFSARQFPNYSSELNVNALLLGDSALYLCASSSEPRPELYGYTFGSGTRLTVV.

This sequence joins TRBV28 and TRBJ1-5; 8 bases are a match to TRBD1. Germline V gene lookup returns CDR1 MDHEN and CDR2 SYDVKM. The CDR3 runs 15 residues. V shed 5 bases, J shed 2 bases, and the junction held 5 bases outside the gene matches. The CDR3 loop reads CASSPATGGNQPQHF. CDR3 coding DNA: TGTGCCAGCAGTCCCGCGACAGGGGGCAATCAGCCCCAGCATTTT.

The gene calls are TRBV19 and TRBJ2-4; a possible D gene is TRBD2 (6 bases). CDR3 length equals 13 residues. V shed 5 bases and J shed 8 bases, with 13 bases lying between them. Germline CDR1 and CDR2: LNHDA and SQIVND (reference sequence). The CDR3 reads CASSPGTLDIQYF. DNA of the CDR3: TGTGCCAGTAGTCCCGGGACTTTGGACATTCAGTACTTC.

The chain joins TRBV5-5 to TRBJ2-1; 9 nucleotides align to TRBD2. The CDR3 spans 18 residues. V dropped 2 bases and J dropped 3; count of bases not matched to a gene: 12. Per the germline V gene, CDR1 is SGHKS and CDR2 is YYEKEE (reference sequence). This chain's CDR3 is CASSFAGGPLSGYNEQFF. DNA of the CDR3: TGTGCCAGCAGCTTTGCGGGGGGGCCTTTAAGCGGCTACAATGAGCAGTTCTTC. Full variable domain (remainder filled in from reference TRBV5-5 and TRBJ2-1): DAGVTQSPTHLIKTRGQQVTLRCSPISGHKSVSWYQQVLGQGPQFIFQYYEKEERGRGNFPDRFSARQFPNYSSELNVNALLLGDSALYLCASSFAGGPLSGYNEQFFGPGTRLTVL.

This chain uses TRBV5-6 with TRBJ2-7, with 7 bases lining up with TRBD1. The CDR3 covers 15 residues. Unmatched junction bases numbered 10, after V lost 4 bases and J lost 3 bases. Germline assignment: CDR1 SGHDT and CDR2 YYEEEE. Here the CDR3 DNA reads TGTGCCAGCAGCGCCGGCAGACAGGGTAACTACGAGCAGTACTTC. Translated: CASSAGRQGNYEQYF. Full variable domain (missing parts from reference TRBV5-6 and TRBJ2-7): DAGVTQSPTHLIKTRGQQVTLRCSPKSGHDTVSWYQQALGQGPQFIFQYYEEEERQRGNFPDRFSGHQFPNYSSELNVNALLLGDSALYLCASSAGRQGNYEQYFGPGTRLTVT.

The chain employs TRBV2 and TRBJ2-7, with D perhaps TRBD2 (6 bases). The CDR3 totals 14 residues. Trimming pared 2 bases from V and 4 bases from J, leaving 12 bases between. Per germline, CDR1 SNHLY and CDR2 FYNNEI. Written as DNA, the CDR3 is TGTGCCAGCAGTGAACTTCGGGAGCGGTACGAGCAGTACTTC. It translates to CASSELRERYEQYF.

This chain's CDR3 is CASSLGLAGGRTISYEQYF. CDR3 bases: TGCGCCAGCAGCTTGGGACTAGCGGGGGGCCGAACCATTTCCTACGAGCAGTACTTC. This chain links TRBV5-1 with TRBJ2-7; 13 bases are a match to TRBD2. The CDR3 runs to 19 residues. Germline trimming cut 0 bases from V and 1 base from J; bases unmatched to any gene: 10. Germline V gene data show CDR1 as SGHRS and CDR2 as YFSETQ.

The CDR3 DNA follows: TGCAGCGTTAAGATTGCGGCAGGGGATTCACCCCTCCACTTT. This translates into CSVKIAAGDSPLHF. This rearrangement joins TRBV29-1 to TRBJ1-6; TRBD1 is a possible D gene (6 bases). Germline lookup yields CDR1 SQVTM and CDR2 ANQGSEA. Trimming left V 5 bases short and J 8 bases short, with 16 bases between. The CDR3 extends over 14 amino acids.

The CDR3 reads CASSINPGTENIQYF. CDR3 bases: TGCGCCAGCAGCATAAACCCCGGGACAGAAAACATTCAGTACTTC. The chain is built from TRBV5-1 and TRBJ2-4, with TRBD1 identical over 7 bases. This CDR3 has 15 residues. Germline assignment: CDR1 SGHRS and CDR2 YFSETQ. V shed 4 bases, J shed 5 bases, and the junction held 9 bases outside the gene matches.

J is TRBJ2-7 and V is TRBV7-9, with 7 bases that match TRBD2. Germline values: CDR1 SEHNR, CDR2 FQNEAQ (reference sequence). V gave up 2 bases and J gave up 6 bases; unmatched junction bases: 10. The CDR3 runs 15 residues. CDR3 sequence reads: CASSLTSAMNSEQYF. The DNA for the CDR3 is TGTGCCAGCAGCTTAACTAGCGCGATGAATTCCGAGCAGTACTTC. Supplemented by reference TRBV7-9 and TRBJ2-7, the full variable domain reads DTGVSQNPRHKITKRGQNVTFRCDPISEHNRLYWYRQTLGQGPEFLTYFQNEAQLEKSRLLSDRFSAERPKGSFSTLEIQRTEQGDSAMYLCASSLTSAMNSEQYFGPGTRLTVT.

This clone was counted a few times. Other nucleotide sequences from this sample produce the same CDR3. V and J are TRBV28 and TRBJ1-3; D is unresolved. The CDR3 is 14 residues long. CDR1 and CDR2 from the germline V gene are MDHEN and SYDVKM. V was trimmed by 5 bases and J by 0 bases, leaving 8 bases between them. The CDR3 loop reads CASSPRGSGNTIYF. Here the CDR3 DNA reads TGTGCCAGCAGTCCCCGGGGCTCTGGAAACACCATATATTTT.

The J gene is TRBJ1-1, the V gene TRBV6-2 or TRBV6-3, with a possible D match to TRBD1 (6 bases). Germline lookup yields CDR1 MNHEY and CDR2 SVGEGT. V dropped 5 bases and J dropped 3 bases, with 13 bases sitting between them. CDR3 length equals 14 residues. CDR3 loop: CASSAGETYTEAFF. The DNA for the CDR3 is TGTGCCAGCAGTGCAGGGGAAACTTACACTGAAGCTTTCTTT.

This sequence joins TRBV24-1 and TRBJ2-7; D is uncertain. This CDR3 is 14 amino acids long. Trimming pared 5 bases from V and 0 bases from J, leaving 10 bases between. Germline lookup yields CDR1 KGHDR and CDR2 SFDVKD. CDR3: CATSAPLNSYEQYF. Here the CDR3 DNA reads TGTGCCACCAGTGCCCCCTTAAACTCCTACGAGCAGTACTTC.

The chain links TRBV4-1 to TRBJ2-1, with 10 bases fitting TRBD2. The length of the CDR3 is 16 residues. The germline gives CDR1 MGHRA, CDR2 YSYEKL. Losses at the gene ends were 4 bases for V and 1 base for J; bases not matched to a gene: 4. CDR3 sequence: CASSPYSGGSYNEQFF. As DNA, the CDR3 is TGCGCCAGCAGCCCATATAGCGGGGGGTCCTACAATGAGCAGTTCTTC.

The gene calls are TRBV7-2 and TRBJ2-3; 11 bases align to TRBD2. The V gene end was trimmed by 8 bases and the J gene end by 9 bases; junction bases not matched to a gene: 10. The CDR3 sequence is 14 residues long. The germline V gene has CDR1 SGHTA and CDR2 FQGNSA. The CDR3: CASRLAGGSETQYF. The CDR3 nucleotides are TGTGCCAGCCGATTAGCGGGGGGGTCTGAGACGCAGTATTTT. Together with reference TRBV7-2 and TRBJ2-3, the CDR3 gives the full variable domain: GAGVSQSPSNKVTEKGKDVELRCDPISGHTALYWYRQSLGQGLEFLIYFQGNSAPDKSGLPSDRFSAERTGGSVSTLTIQRTQQEDSAVYLCASRLAGGSETQYFGPGTRLTVL.

The gene calls are TRBV19 and TRBJ1-5, with a weak D call TRBD1 (6 bases). Per germline, CDR1 LNHDA and CDR2 SQIVND (reference sequence). Trimming shortened V by 4 bases and J by 4 bases, and 14 bases separated the two germline ends. CDR3 size: 15 residues. DNA of the CDR3: TGTGCCAGTAGTACTCTGGACAGACCAAATCAGCCCCAGCATTTT. Protein sequence: CASSTLDRPNQPQHF.

The V call is TRBV5-4, the J call TRBJ2-1, with TRBD2 matching over 10 bases. The V gene end was trimmed by 0 bases and the J gene end by 6 bases; junction bases not matched to a gene: 12. CDR3 length equals 18 residues. CDR1 and CDR2 from the germline V gene are SGHNT and YYREEE (reference sequence). CDR3 protein: CASSLAVASGGFSNEQFF. The CDR3 bases are TGTGCCAGCAGCTTGGCCGTTGCTAGCGGGGGTTTCAGCAATGAGCAGTTCTTC.